This T cell receptor (beta chain) emerged from a study of T cells after yellow fever vaccination. About the study: The fractions with low cell numbers were processed using SMART-Seq v4 Ultra Low Input. The study's findings and limits: Just a small share of clonotypes turned up in the CD4 compartment as well as the CD8 compartment. Post-booster repertoires again held most primary-vaccination clones (roughly 95% CD4, roughly 88% CD8).

This clonotype was picked up a small number of times. The target antigen is unknown. V lost 4 bases to trimming and J lost 5 bases, with 13 bases between them. CDR3 length: 13 residues. The germline V gene has CDR1 SQVTM and CDR2 ANQGSEA. As TCR cDNA was made by 5'RACE template switching, a universal primer site and UMIs were added. Via MiXCR, TCRdb re-called the 5' RACE reads, giving one row per CDR3 protein. The table has some 400,000 distinct CDR3 sequences, 6.2% seen once. The input for sequencing was PBMCs, taken 5 days after the yellow fever booster vaccination. This clonotype was sampled from a man younger than 40 who received the YFV17D yellow fever vaccine. The chain recombines TRBV29-1 with TRBJ2-3, with D possibly being TRBD1 (5 bases). CDR3 DNA sequence: TGCAGCGTTGTTAGGGGTCTACGAGATACGCAGTATTTT. This gives the protein CSVVRGLRDTQYF.